A selection of T cell receptor beta chains follows, all from one sample in a study of cytomegalovirus exposure and HLA in healthy donors. Clones were read by immunoSEQ multiplex PCR, and TCRdb kept only the in-frame ones, dropping some. The table shows some 110,000 clones, with approximately 80% occurring only once. Sequencing used PBMCs. The receptors shown here come from a man aged 35 to 55 in good health and CMV-seronegative. Both conserved end residues are part of each CDR3. A D gene is named only where the DNA matches it firmly. Expanded clones get a size class; other rows say once, few or many, or leave the size out.

D gene,J gene,clone size,CDR3 length,V gene,CDR3 protein,CDR3 DNA
.,TRBJ1-2,few,11,TRBV5-4,CASSPQDRNPF,TGTGCCAGCAGCCCCCAGGACAGAAACCCCTTC
.,TRBJ2-7,.,16,TRBV5-1,CASRSGTNFETYEQYF,TGCGCCAGCAGATCCGGGACAAACTTTGAAACCTACGAGCAGTACTTC
TRBD2,TRBJ2-5,.,16,TRBV7-2,CASSLMAGGTGWTQYF,TGTGCCAGCAGCTTGATGGCGGGGGGGACGGGGTGGACCCAGTACTTC
TRBD2,TRBJ2-5,.,15,TRBV5-4,CASSFSGGAEETQYF,TGTGCCAGCAGCTTCAGCGGGGGGGCGGAAGAGACCCAGTACTTC
.,TRBJ2-5,few,12,TRBV5-8,CASGDLSWTQYF,TGTGCCAGCGGGGACTTATCGTGGACCCAGTACTTC
TRBD1,TRBJ1-1,.,14,TRBV5-1,CASSQGQGASEAFF,TGCGCCAGCAGCCAGGGACAGGGGGCAAGTGAAGCTTTCTTT
TRBD1,TRBJ1-3,.,15,TRBV9,CASSAQGGGGNTIYF,TGTGCCAGCAGCGCACAGGGGGGAGGTGGAAACACCATATATTTT
TRBD1,TRBJ2-7,.,15,TRBV9,CASSPQPGQGYEQYF,TGTGCCAGCAGCCCACAACCTGGACAGGGGTACGAGCAGTACTTC
TRBD2,TRBJ2-7,.,15,TRBV6-6,CASRSKRGGFHEQYF,TGTGCCAGCAGAAGCAAGCGGGGGGGGTTCCACGAGCAGTACTTC
.,TRBJ1-1,.,11,TRBV7-3,CASSGTRAAFF,TGTGCCAGCAGCGGGACTAGGGCCGCTTTCTTT
.,TRBJ1-2,few,13,TRBV7-8,CASSSLLGTGYTF,TGTGCCAGCAGCTCCCTACTAGGCACCGGCTACACCTTC
.,TRBJ2-3,.,16,TRBV11-2,CASSLGFSSPQDTQYF,TGTGCCAGCAGCTTAGGATTTAGCAGTCCGCAAGATACGCAGTATTTT
TRBD1,TRBJ1-2,.,15,TRBV7-2,CASSLLGGGVYGYTF,TGTGCCAGCAGCTTACTTGGAGGGGGCGTCTATGGCTACACCTTC
TRBD1,TRBJ1-1,.,12,TRBV19,CASRQGFTEAFF,TGTGCCAGCAGACAGGGCTTCACTGAAGCTTTCTTT
.,TRBJ2-5,.,13,TRBV25-1,CASSELLQETQYF,TGTGCCAGCAGTGAATTATTGCAAGAGACCCAGTACTTC
.,TRBJ2-5,.,14,TRBV6-6,CASSTPDRQETQYF,TGTGCCAGCAGTACCCCGGACAGACAAGAGACCCAGTACTTC
.,TRBJ1-6,few,17,TRBV9,CASSVRGSPRENSPLHF,TGTGCCAGCAGCGTACGGGGTTCGCCACGAGAGAATTCACCCCTCCACTTT
TRBD1,TRBJ1-5,.,14,TRBV2,CASTGGLGNQPQHF,TGTGCCAGCACAGGGGGCTTAGGAAATCAGCCCCAGCATTTT
.,TRBJ1-2,.,13,TRBV5-5,CASSLIGQLDYTF,TGTGCCAGCAGCCTAATTGGACAGTTAGACTACACCTTC
TRBD1,TRBJ1-1,.,15,TRBV7-2,CASSLVGTGNTEAFF,TGTGCCAGCAGCTTAGTAGGGACAGGGAACACTGAAGCTTTCTTT
TRBD1,TRBJ2-5,.,16,TRBV4-2,CASSQVKGAGDETQYF,TGTGCCAGCAGCCAAGTAAAGGGGGCAGGGGACGAGACCCAGTACTTC
.,TRBJ2-3,.,14,TRBV7-2,CASSLAQLGDTQYF,TGTGCCAGCAGCTTAGCCCAACTAGGAGATACGCAGTATTTT
.,TRBJ2-5,few,19,TRBV5-3,CARRTLVSRDLDHKETQYF,TGTGCCAGAAGAACTCTGGTATCGAGGGACTTAGATCATAAGGAGACCCAGTACTTC
.,TRBJ1-1,.,13,TRBV11-2,CASSLGLNTEAFF,TGTGCCAGCAGCTTAGGGCTGAACACTGAAGCTTTCTTT
TRBD2,TRBJ2-1,.,18,TRBV19,CASTNRGWSSGGPREQFF,TGTGCCAGTACGAACCGGGGATGGTCTAGCGGGGGCCCGCGTGAGCAGTTCTTC
TRBD2,TRBJ2-3,.,17,TRBV10-3,CAISPSRASGGTDTQYF,TGTGCCATCAGTCCCTCCCGAGCGAGCGGGGGCACAGATACGCAGTATTTT
.,TRBJ1-3,.,16,TRBV19,CASSLITRSSGNTIYF,TGTGCCAGTAGTTTAATTACACGTTCCTCTGGAAACACCATATATTTT
TRBD1,TRBJ1-2,.,13,TRBV28,CASTGDRDYGYTF,TGTGCCAGCACTGGGGACAGGGACTATGGCTACACCTTC
TRBD1,TRBJ1-1,.,16,TRBV28,CASSPTGAGMNTEAFF,TGTGCCAGCAGTCCGACAGGGGCGGGGATGAACACTGAAGCTTTCTTT
.,TRBJ2-2,once,11,TRBV2,CASASPGELFF,TGTGCCAGCGCGAGTCCCGGGGAGCTGTTTTTT
TRBD1,TRBJ1-2,.,14,TRBV2,CASNRDRYNYGYTF,TGTGCCAGCAACCGGGACAGATATAACTATGGCTACACCTTC
TRBD1,TRBJ1-2,.,15,TRBV5-8,CASSLNTGGIGGYTF,TGTGCCAGCAGCTTGAATACAGGGGGCATCGGTGGCTACACCTTC
.,TRBJ1-1,.,13,TRBV6-5,CASRKPLNTEAFF,TGTGCCAGCAGAAAGCCTTTGAACACTGAAGCTTTCTTT
TRBD1,TRBJ1-2,.,15,TRBV29-1,CSAFGAGTGVHGYTF,TGCAGCGCCTTTGGGGCCGGGACAGGGGTCCATGGCTACACCTTC
TRBD1,TRBJ2-1,.,14,TRBV4-1,CASSKQGEYNEQFF,TGCGCCAGCAGCAAGCAGGGGGAGTACAATGAGCAGTTCTTC
.,TRBJ1-2,.,13,TRBV6-5,CASSDDSNYGYTF,TGTGCCAGCAGTGACGACAGCAACTATGGCTACACCTTC
TRBD2,TRBJ2-7,.,14,TRBV19,CASSVSGEAYEQYF,TGTGCCAGTAGTGTAAGCGGGGAGGCCTACGAGCAGTACTTC
TRBD2,TRBJ2-5,.,17,TRBV15,CATSRDLGLAGQETQYF,TGTGCCACCAGCAGAGATCTCGGGCTAGCGGGGCAAGAGACCCAGTACTTC
TRBD1,TRBJ1-1,.,15,TRBV19,CASSGYRGRRTEAFF,TGTGCCAGTAGTGGGTACAGGGGGCGGCGGACTGAAGCTTTCTTT
.,TRBJ2-3,.,15,TRBV14,CASSLRGGGADTQYF,TGTGCCAGCAGCCTGCGCGGCGGCGGAGCAGATACGCAGTATTTT
TRBD1,TRBJ2-1,.,16,TRBV4-1,CASSQKGASSYNEQFF,TGCGCCAGCAGCCAAAAGGGGGCGAGCTCCTACAATGAGCAGTTCTTC
.,TRBJ2-7,.,15,TRBV28,CASSYTRGGIYEQYF,TGTGCCAGCAGTTACACAAGGGGGGGAATATACGAGCAGTACTTC
.,TRBJ1-3,.,16,TRBV28,CASSASDSGKGYTIYF,TGTGCCAGCAGTGCCTCGGACAGTGGAAAGGGGTACACCATATATTTT
.,TRBJ2-7,.,15,TRBV5-1,CASSLGGRLSYEQYF,TGCGCCAGCAGCTTGGGGGGGCGACTCTCCTACGAGCAGTACTTC
.,TRBJ2-3,.,16,TRBV27,CASSLSAGKGTDTQYF,TGTGCCAGCAGTTTATCGGCAGGGAAGGGCACAGATACGCAGTATTTT
TRBD1,TRBJ1-5,.,15,TRBV5-8,CASNQEPGQGIPQHF,TGTGCCAGCAACCAAGAGCCGGGACAGGGGATTCCCCAGCATTTT
TRBD1,TRBJ1-6,.,14,TRBV30,CAWRGAGGNSPLHF,TGTGCCTGGAGAGGCGCAGGGGGAAATTCACCCCTCCACTTT
TRBD1,TRBJ1-1,.,14,TRBV5-1,CASRKQTGATEAFF,TGCGCCAGCAGAAAACAGACAGGGGCGACTGAAGCTTTCTTT